The 26 T cell receptor beta chains listed next were all sequenced from one sample in a study of human T cells and chemical hapten exposure. The library gave individual cDNA molecules unique molecular identifiers. Via MiXCR, TCRdb re-called the reads, giving one row per CDR3 protein. The profile shows approximately 3,000 distinct CDR3 sequences, around half of them singletons. Sample treatment: therapeutic diphenylcyclopropenone sensitization with weekly scalp DPC. The material sequenced was whole blood, taken before DPC sensitization or 2, 6, or about 24 weeks after (not recorded which). All receptors come from an adult with alopecia areata. Some clones in this sample may be carry-over from other donors' samples. This table probably holds off-target reads from a library built for another chain.

The chain couples TRBV11-2 to TRBJ1-4; D remains ambiguous. This CDR3 comprises 14 residues. Deletions cut 5 bases from V and 6 bases from J, with 13 bases between. The germline V gene has CDR1 SGHAT and CDR2 FQNNGV. The CDR3 nucleotides read TGTGCCAGCAGCACGCCGAGGTCCGATGAAAAACTGTTTTTT. Protein sequence: CASSTPRSDEKLFF. Filled out from reference TRBV11-2 and TRBJ1-4, the complete variable domain reads EAGVAQSPRYKIIEKRQSVAFWCNPISGHATLYWYQQILGQGPKLLIQFQNNGVVDDSQLPKDRFSAERLKGVDSTLKIQPAKLEDSAVYLCASSTPRSDEKLFFGSGTQLSVL.

The V and J genes are TRBV25-1 and TRBJ1-2; 9 bases fit TRBD1. Germline CDR1 MGHDK, CDR2 SYGVNS. V lost 6 bases, J lost 6 bases, and 5 bases stayed unmatched. The CDR3 loop spans 13 amino acids. The DNA for the CDR3 is TGTGCCAGCAGGGGAACAGGGGGCAATGGCTACACCTTC. Its translation is CASRGTGGNGYTF.

The chain uses TRBV11-2 and TRBJ2-7, with TRBD1 matching over 7 bases. This CDR3 contains 12 residues. After removal of 5 bases from V and 6 bases from J, the junction contained 4 bases not matched to a gene. Germline V gives CDR1 SGHAT, CDR2 FQNNGV. CDR3 region: CASSITGAEQYF. The CDR3 DNA reads as TGTGCCAGCAGCATAACAGGGGCCGAGCAGTACTTC. Together with reference TRBV11-2 and TRBJ2-7, the CDR3 gives the full variable domain: EAGVAQSPRYKIIEKRQSVAFWCNPISGHATLYWYQQILGQGPKLLIQFQNNGVVDDSQLPKDRFSAERLKGVDSTLKIQPAKLEDSAVYLCASSITGAEQYFGPGTRLTVT.

The chain is built from TRBV4-2 and TRBJ2-1; D is unclear. Germline V gives CDR1 LGHNA, CDR2 YNFKEQ. The CDR3 totals 13 residues. With 1 base removed from V and 7 bases from J, the gap between germline ends came to 8 bases. The CDR3 DNA reads TGTGCCAGCAGCCAAGTGGTGCAGAATGAGCAGTTCTTC. Translation gives CASSQVVQNEQFF.

This clonotype is labeled as large (0.1 to 1%). The chain employs TRBV6-2 or TRBV6-3 and TRBJ2-2, with 13 bases aligning to TRBD2. The ends lost 6 bases at V and 3 bases at J; junction bases unmatched: 16. Per the germline V gene, CDR1 is MNHEY and CDR2 is SVGEGT. CDR3 length equals 20 residues. CDR3 coding DNA: TGTGCCAGCAGCAAAACCTACCGACTAGCGGGGGGTTTCGACACCGGGGAGCTGTTTTTT. Translation: CASSKTYRLAGGFDTGELFF.

CDR3 DNA sequence: TGTGCCAGCAGCCGGGGACAGGGTTGGACCGGGGAGCTGTTTTTT. Encoded protein: CASSRGQGWTGELFF. The chain has TRBV11-2 and TRBJ2-2, with TRBD1 matching 9 bases. The ends lost 5 bases at V and 5 bases at J; junction bases unmatched: 6. The CDR3 runs to 15 residues. Germline V CDR1 and CDR2: SGHAT, FQNNGV.

This clonotype showed up just a few times. DNA for the CDR3: TGTGCCAGCAGCCGCGGGGGGGGCTGGGACAATGAGCAGTTCTTC. Amino acids: CASSRGGGWDNEQFF. This chain uses TRBV11-2 with TRBJ2-1, with TRBD2 identical over 9 bases. The CDR3 has 15 amino acids. Looked up from germline, CDR1 is SGHAT and CDR2 is FQNNGV. Trimming took 5 bases from V and 5 from J; bases not matched to a gene: 7.

This rearrangement joins TRBV20-1 to TRBJ1-1; no firm D call. Germline values: CDR1 DFQATT, CDR2 SNEGSKA (reference sequence). CDR3 length equals 11 residues. Trimming stripped 3 bases from V and 1 base from J, with 3 bases between. The CDR3 coding sequence is TGCAGTGCTAGTCGGAACACTGAAGCTTTCTTT. It is translated as CSASRNTEAFF.

The rearrangement links TRBV5-4 to TRBJ2-7; no firm D call. CDR3 length: 13 amino acids. V was trimmed by 1 base and J by 5 bases, leaving 10 bases between them. CDR1 and CDR2 from the germline V gene are SGHNT and YYREEE (reference sequence). In nucleotides, the CDR3 is TGTGCCAGCAGCTTGAAGACCAGCGACGAGCAGTACTTC. It is translated as CASSLKTSDEQYF. Full variable domain (remainder filled in from reference TRBV5-4 and TRBJ2-7): ETGVTQSPTHLIKTRGQQVTLRCSSQSGHNTVSWYQQALGQGPQFIFQYYREEENGRGNFPPRFSGLQFPNYSSELNVNALELDDSALYLCASSLKTSDEQYFGPGTRLTVT.

The V gene is TRBV6-5, the J gene TRBJ1-1, with D perhaps TRBD1 (5 bases). The V gene lost 6 bases and the J gene lost 1 base, with 12 bases spanning the gap. Germline V lookup: CDR1 MNHEY, CDR2 SVGAGI. The CDR3 length is 14 residues. The CDR3 DNA sequence: TGTGCCAGCAGCCCGGACGGGACGAACACTGAAGCTTTCTTT. Amino acids: CASSPDGTNTEAFF.

A few counts support this clonotype. The chain joins TRBV7-9 to TRBJ1-4; D is unclear. The germline CDR1 and CDR2 sequences are SEHNR and FQNEAQ (reference sequence). This CDR3 contains 18 residues. Trimming removed 0 bases from V and 0 bases from J, with 14 bases in between. CDR3 amino acids: CASSLARNSAATNEKLFF. CDR3 DNA sequence: TGTGCCAGCAGCTTAGCGCGTAACAGCGCTGCAACTAATGAAAAACTGTTTTTT.

CDR3 nucleotide sequence: TGTGCCAGCAGCCAAGGACTACCCGGACAGGGTAACGACATTCAGTACTTC. This gives the protein CASSQGLPGQGNDIQYF. The chain links TRBV3-1 to TRBJ2-4, with 8 nucleotides matching TRBD1. The CDR3 runs to 17 residues. The ends lost 1 base at V and 8 bases at J; junction bases unmatched: 13. The germline CDR1 and CDR2 sequences are LGHDT and YNNKEL (reference sequence).

The genes are TRBV20-1 and TRBJ1-2; D uncertain. V was shortened by 0 bases and J by 9 bases, with 8 bases between the two germline ends. Germline V CDR1 and CDR2: DFQATT, SNEGSKA (reference sequence). The CDR3 consists of 11 residues. The CDR3 loop reads CSARDEDSYTF. The CDR3 nucleotides are TGCAGTGCTAGAGACGAAGATAGCTACACCTTC.

This clonotype has a handful of counts. The rearrangement uses TRBV11-2 and TRBJ2-5, with TRBD2 as a possible D gene (6 bases). Trimming left V 1 base short and J 3 bases short, with 6 bases between. Germline lookup yields CDR1 SGHAT and CDR2 FQNNGV. The CDR3 extends over 13 amino acids. DNA for the CDR3: TGTGCCAGCAGCTTAGGGAGGGAAGAGACCCAGTACTTC. Protein: CASSLGREETQYF. The whole variable domain, filled in from reference TRBV11-2 and TRBJ2-5, reads EAGVAQSPRYKIIEKRQSVAFWCNPISGHATLYWYQQILGQGPKLLIQFQNNGVVDDSQLPKDRFSAERLKGVDSTLKIQPAKLEDSAVYLCASSLGREETQYFGPGTRLLVL.

This clonotype came up a few times. The chain joins TRBV5-1 to TRBJ2-7; the D is unclear. The CDR3 extends over 16 amino acids. Trimming took off 2 bases at V and 2 bases at J, with 17 bases between the two ends. Germline CDR1 is SGHRS and CDR2 is YFSETQ. CDR3 amino acids: CASSFIGGIGTYEQYF. Here the CDR3 DNA reads TGCGCCAGCAGCTTTATCGGCGGAATCGGCACCTACGAGCAGTACTTC.

V usage is TRBV29-1 and J usage is TRBJ2-3; D uncertain. V lost 3 bases and J 3 bases, leaving 4 bases between the germline ends. Germline-derived CDR1 and CDR2 are SQVTM and ANQGSEA. The CDR3 has 11 residues. The chain's CDR3 is CSVEGTDTQYF. CDR3 in DNA: TGCAGCGTTGAGGGGACAGATACGCAGTATTTT.

The chain combines TRBV7-2 with TRBJ2-1; TRBD2 agrees at 7 bases. With 4 bases clipped from V and 10 bases from J, the junction kept 7 bases outside the gene matches. CDR1 is SGHTA and CDR2 is FQGNSA in the germline V gene. This CDR3 spans 13 amino acids. The CDR3 nucleotides read TGTGCCAGCAGCTCACGTTTAGCGGGCGAGCAGTTCTTC. It codes for CASSSRLAGEQFF.

The V and J genes are TRBV3-1 and TRBJ2-7, with D possibly matching TRBD1 (5 bases). Germline CDR1 and CDR2: LGHDT and YNNKEL (reference sequence). The V gene lost 4 bases and the J gene lost 0 bases, with 13 bases spanning the gap. There are 15 residues in the CDR3. CDR3 loop: CASSPDGALSYEQYF. CDR3 coding DNA: TGTGCCAGCAGCCCCGATGGGGCGCTCTCCTACGAGCAGTACTTC.

Only a few counts were recorded for this clonotype. The chain recombines TRBV5-6 with TRBJ2-1, with TRBD2 matching 9 bases. This CDR3 has 16 amino acids. CDR1 is SGHDT, CDR2 YYEEEE, per germline. The V gene end was trimmed by 3 bases and the J gene end by 9 bases; junction bases not matched to a gene: 13. This CDR3 is CASSSILAGRRAEQFF. Here the CDR3 DNA reads TGTGCCAGCAGCTCTATCCTAGCGGGGCGGAGGGCTGAGCAGTTCTTC.

This clonotype was detected only a few times. The chain couples TRBV7-8 to TRBJ2-5; a weak D match, TRBD1 (6 bases). Germline V gene data show CDR1 as SGHVS and CDR2 as FQNEAQ. The CDR3 spans 14 residues. The germline V and J ends were trimmed by 8 bases and 7 bases, with 20 bases remaining between them. CDR3 sequence (DNA): TGTGCCAGCCTCGGTCCCGGGACAAGGATGACCCAGTACTTC. Its translation: CASLGPGTRMTQYF.

This clonotype was seen only once. The chain links TRBV5-4 to TRBJ2-5, with TRBD1 identical over 11 bases. Germline values: CDR1 SGHNT, CDR2 YYREEE (reference sequence). V was clipped by 4 bases and J by 2 bases; unmatched bases: 7. CDR3 length: 16 amino acids. CDR3 DNA sequence: TGTGCCAGCAGCATCGGGGACAGGGGGTTTCAAGAGACCCAGTACTTC. This sequence encodes CASSIGDRGFQETQYF.

This clonotype was seen more than once but under ten times. The chain uses TRBV2 and TRBJ2-3, with D unclear. The V and J ends lost 11 bases and 3 bases respectively, with 12 bases between them. CDR3 size: 12 residues. Germline-derived CDR1 and CDR2 are SNHLY and FYNNEI. Here the CDR3 reads CASPLGTDTQYF. CDR3 DNA sequence: TGTGCCTCCCCCTTGGGAACAGATACGCAGTATTTT.

DNA for the CDR3: TGTGCCAGCAGCGCACGAACTAGCCCCGGGGAGCTGTTTTTT. Its protein is CASSARTSPGELFF. The rearrangement joins TRBV9 to TRBJ2-2; possibly TRBD2 for D (6 bases). The CDR3 length is 14 residues. Per germline, CDR1 SGDLS and CDR2 YYNGEE. The V gene lost 3 bases and the J gene lost 6 bases, with 12 bases spanning the gap.

This clonotype came up a few times. The chain employs TRBV6-2 or TRBV6-3 and TRBJ2-7, with a possible D match to TRBD1 (5 bases). This CDR3 spans 13 amino acids. Germline V gives CDR1 MNHEY, CDR2 SVGEGT. V dropped 5 bases and J dropped 4 bases, with 12 bases sitting between them. CDR3 DNA: TGTGCCAGCAGTCAGGGTTTTTCTTACGAGCAGTACTTC. Protein: CASSQGFSYEQYF.

The genes are TRBV20-1 and TRBJ1-6, with a tentative D call TRBD1 (6 bases). Looked up from germline, CDR1 is DFQATT and CDR2 is SNEGSKA (reference sequence). The V and J ends lost 2 bases and 9 bases respectively, with 14 bases between them. The CDR3 is 14 residues long. The CDR3 here is CSARLQGGGSPLHF. DNA for the CDR3: TGCAGTGCTAGACTTCAGGGAGGGGGTTCACCCCTCCACTTT.

This clonotype has more than one count but fewer than ten. The J gene is TRBJ2-1, the V gene TRBV7-3; no definite D call. Germline V gene sequence: CDR1 SGHTA, CDR2 FQGTGA. The CDR3 has 15 residues. Trimming removed 1 base from V and 6 bases from J, with 13 bases in between. CDR3 DNA: TGTGCCAGCAGCTTAATGGTCTCGCTGACCAATGAGCAGTTCTTC. Residues: CASSLMVSLTNEQFF.